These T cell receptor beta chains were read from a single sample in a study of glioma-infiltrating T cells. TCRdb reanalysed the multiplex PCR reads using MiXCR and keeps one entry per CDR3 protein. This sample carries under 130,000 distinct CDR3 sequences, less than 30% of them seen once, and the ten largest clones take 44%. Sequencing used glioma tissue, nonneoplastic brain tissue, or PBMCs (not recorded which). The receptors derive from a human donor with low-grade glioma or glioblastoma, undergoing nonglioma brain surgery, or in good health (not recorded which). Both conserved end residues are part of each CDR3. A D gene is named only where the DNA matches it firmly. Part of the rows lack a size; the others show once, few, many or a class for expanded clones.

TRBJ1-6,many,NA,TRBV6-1,CASATVGSNSPLHF,TGTGCCAGCGCCACAGTAGGCTCTAATTCACCCCTCCACTTT
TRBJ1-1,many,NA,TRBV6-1,CASSGRHGEAFF,TGTGCCAGCAGCGGACGGCACGGTGAAGCTTTCTTT
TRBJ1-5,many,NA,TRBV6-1,CASIPPGGNQPQHF,TGTGCCAGCATTCCCCCCGGGGGCAATCAGCCCCAGCATTTT
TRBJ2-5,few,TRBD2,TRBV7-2,CASSRPGLVETQYF,TGTGCCAGCAGCCGGCCGGGACTAGTTGAGACCCAGTACTTC
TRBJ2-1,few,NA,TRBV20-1,CSARDGYNEQFF,TGCAGTGCCAGGGATGGGTACAATGAGCAGTTCTTC
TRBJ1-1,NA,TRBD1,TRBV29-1,CSVEDQRTGAMNTEAFF,TGCAGCGTTGAAGATCAAAGGACAGGGGCGATGAACACTGAAGCTTTCTTT
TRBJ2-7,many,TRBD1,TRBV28,CASRGTGYYEQYF,TGTGCCAGCAGAGGGACAGGTTACTACGAGCAGTACTTC
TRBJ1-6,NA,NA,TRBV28,CASIPTGGNSPLHF,TGTGCCAGCATACCCACGGGGGGTAATTCACCCCTCCACTTT
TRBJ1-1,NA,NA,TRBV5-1,CASSSGRGKATEAFF,TGCGCCAGCAGCTCGGGAAGAGGGAAGGCCACTGAAGCTTTCTTT
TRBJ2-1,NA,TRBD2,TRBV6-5,CASSYDAGGYNEQFF,TGTGCCAGCAGTTACGACGCGGGGGGTTACAATGAGCAGTTCTTC
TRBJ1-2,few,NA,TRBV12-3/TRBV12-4,CASSLEEVGNYGYTF,TGTGCCAGCAGTTTAGAAGAGGTTGGTAACTATGGCTACACCTTC
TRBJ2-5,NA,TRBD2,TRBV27,CASSFNGGEGETQYF,TGTGCCAGCAGCTTCAACGGGGGGGAGGGAGAGACCCAGTACTTC
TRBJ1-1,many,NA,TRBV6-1,CASSFAGRRAFF,TGTGCCAGCAGTTTCGCGGGGCGGCGAGCTTTCTTT
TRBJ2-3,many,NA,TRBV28,CASSLLDTQYF,TGTGCCAGCAGTTTGTTGGATACGCAGTATTTT
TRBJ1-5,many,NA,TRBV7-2,CASSLDGRFQPQHF,TGTGCCAGCAGCTTAGACGGCAGGTTTCAGCCCCAGCATTTT
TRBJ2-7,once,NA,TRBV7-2,CAILLSPASYEQYF,TGTGCCATCCTTTTATCTCCGGCCTCCTACGAGCAGTACTTC
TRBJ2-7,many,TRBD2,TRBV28,CASSVALAGSYEQYF,TGTGCCAGCAGTGTGGCACTAGCGGGGAGCTACGAGCAGTACTTC
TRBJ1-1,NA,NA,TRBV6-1,CATRRMLSTEAFF,TGTGCCACTAGACGAATGCTGAGCACTGAAGCTTTCTTT
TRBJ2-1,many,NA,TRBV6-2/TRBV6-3,CASSYNSWGNEQFF,TGTGCCAGCAGTTACAACTCCTGGGGGAATGAGCAGTTCTTC
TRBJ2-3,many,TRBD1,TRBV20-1,CSGGTVSDTQYF,TGCAGTGGAGGGACAGTATCAGATACGCAGTATTTT
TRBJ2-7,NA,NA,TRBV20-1,CSVTSPGTCAYEQYF,TGCAGTGTCACTTCCCCCGGGACATGCGCCTACGAGCAGTACTTC
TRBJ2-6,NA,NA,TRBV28,CASRPHRVTGANVLTF,TGTGCCAGCAGACCCCACAGGGTCACTGGGGCCAACGTCCTGACTTTC
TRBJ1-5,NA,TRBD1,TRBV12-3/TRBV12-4,CASKTGGEPQHF,TGTGCCAGCAAGACAGGGGGCGAGCCCCAGCATTTT
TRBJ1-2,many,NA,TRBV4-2,CASSQDSYGYTF,TGTGCCAGCAGCCAAGACAGCTATGGCTACACCTTC
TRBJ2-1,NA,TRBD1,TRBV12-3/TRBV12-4,CASSHRDRGGNEQFF,TGTGCCAGCAGTCACCGGGACAGGGGAGGGAATGAGCAGTTCTTC
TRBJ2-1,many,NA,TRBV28,CASSLSLGAIYNEQFF,TGTGCCAGCAGTTTATCGCTGGGGGCAATTTACAATGAGCAGTTCTTC
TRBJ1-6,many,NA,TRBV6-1,CASSRTVYNSPLHF,TGTGCCAGCAGTAGGACAGTGTATAATTCACCCCTCCACTTT
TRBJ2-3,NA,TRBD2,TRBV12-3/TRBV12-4,CASSFSGGRTDTQYF,TGTGCCAGCAGTTTTTCGGGGGGTAGGACAGATACGCAGTATTTT
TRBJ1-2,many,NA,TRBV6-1,CASSDGQNRYGYTF,TGTGCCAGCAGTGACGGACAGAATAGATATGGCTACACCTTC
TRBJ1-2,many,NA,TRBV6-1,CASSWKVNYGYTF,TGTGCCAGCAGTTGGAAGGTGAACTATGGCTACACCTTC
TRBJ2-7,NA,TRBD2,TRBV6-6,CASSPSTTSTEQYF,TGTGCCAGCAGTCCCTCGACGACTAGCACCGAGCAGTACTTC
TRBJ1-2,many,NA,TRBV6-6,CASSYGNRANYGYTF,TGTGCCAGCAGTTACGGAAACAGGGCTAACTATGGCTACACCTTC
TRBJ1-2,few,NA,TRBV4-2,CASSQEEGMWGIYGYTF,TGTGCCAGCAGCCAAGAAGAAGGGATGTGGGGCATCTATGGCTACACCTTC
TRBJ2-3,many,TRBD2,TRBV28,CASSPGLAGAGDTQYF,TGTGCCAGCAGTCCGGGACTAGCGGGGGCCGGAGATACGCAGTATTTT
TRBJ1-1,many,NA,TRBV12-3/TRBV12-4,CASSYGMNTEAFF,TGTGCCAGCAGTTACGGGATGAACACTGAAGCTTTCTTT
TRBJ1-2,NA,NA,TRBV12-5,CASGLPEGGYTF,TGTGCTAGTGGTTTGCCGGAGGGCGGCTACACCTTC
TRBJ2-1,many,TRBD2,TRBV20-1,CSASGTSGGVEQFF,TGCAGTGCTAGTGGGACTAGCGGGGGGGTTGAGCAGTTCTTC
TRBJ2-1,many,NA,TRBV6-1,CASAGHYNEQFF,TGTGCCAGCGCTGGTCACTACAATGAGCAGTTCTTC